The 20 T cell receptor beta chains given below trace back to one sample, sequenced in a study of blood T cell repertoires in COVID-19. TCRdb's copy holds only in-frame clones and misses some; the assay was immunoSEQ multiplex PCR. The repertoire includes about 35,000 clones, more than 70% of them detected once, and around 45% sits in the top ten. Sequencing used peripheral blood. The receptors stem from a man between 60 and 75 years old with active or convalescent COVID-19.

The rearrangement links TRBV6-5 to TRBJ2-1; D is possibly TRBD1 (5 bases). The germline V gene has CDR1 MNHEY and CDR2 SVGAGI. The CDR3 totals 15 residues. Trimming stripped 2 bases from V and 0 bases from J, with 8 bases between. For the CDR3, the DNA is TGTGCCAGCAGTTACAGGGGAAGCTCCTACAATGAGCAGTTCTTC. This gives the protein CASSYRGSSYNEQFF.

This clone showed up just once. The chain has TRBV3-1 (or the pseudogene TRBV3-2) and TRBJ2-2; 9 bases align to TRBD2. Trimming cost V 3 bases and J 6 bases; bases outside gene matches: 5. Germline CDR1 and CDR2: LGHDT and YNNKEL (reference sequence). This CDR3 region has 15 residues. The CDR3 region is CASSQVAGEAGELFF. The CDR3 bases are TGTGCCAGCAGCCAGGTAGCGGGAGAGGCCGGGGAGCTGTTTTTT.

The V call is TRBV6-6, the J call TRBJ1-1, with D possibly being TRBD1 (6 bases). Germline values: CDR1 MNHNY, CDR2 SVGAGI (reference sequence). V was pared by 2 bases and J by 7 bases, with 14 bases between. The length of the CDR3 is 14 residues. The CDR3 nucleotides read TGTGCCAGCAGTTACCCGAGATCAGGGGTTGAAGCTTTCTTT. It is translated as CASSYPRSGVEAFF.

The chain employs TRBV21-1 and TRBJ1-4. TRBV21-1 is labeled a pseudogene. The length of the CDR3 is 13 residues. In DNA, the CDR3 is TGTGCCAGCAGCCCCACGAGGGCTGAAAAACTGTTTTTT. Amino acid sequence: CASSPTRAEKLFF.

The chain recombines TRBV21-1 with TRBJ2-2; the table's D gene call, TRBD2, was not cross checked with the DNA. TRBV21-1 is marked as a pseudogene. The CDR3 runs to 13 residues. The CDR3 region has the DNA TGTGCCAGCAGCCTTGAACGGGGCGGGGAGCTGTTTTTT. Translated, it gives CASSLERGGELFF.

The chain joins TRBV3-1 (or the pseudogene TRBV3-2) to TRBJ2-5; 7 positions match TRBD2. The germline gives CDR1 LGHDT, CDR2 YNNKEL (reference sequence). With V trimmed by 3 bases and J by 3 bases, 10 bases remained unmatched. The CDR3 extends over 16 amino acids. The CDR3 region is CASSHSQRLAEETQYF. Written as DNA, the CDR3 is TGTGCCAGCAGCCATTCGCAGCGGCTAGCGGAAGAGACCCAGTACTTC.

The chain carries TRBV15 and TRBJ1-5; 7 bases fit TRBD1. V lost 0 bases to trimming and J lost 4 bases; unmatched junction nucleotides: 6. This CDR3 comprises 16 residues. Germline CDR1 LNHNV, CDR2 YYDKDF (reference sequence). The CDR3 DNA follows: TGTGCCACCAGCAGAGATACAGGGGTTGGAAATCAGCCCCAGCATTTT. Its translation is CATSRDTGVGNQPQHF.

This sequence joins TRBV7-2 and TRBJ1-2; 8 bases line up with TRBD1. Germline V gene data show CDR1 as SGHTA and CDR2 as FQGNSA. V lost 6 bases, J lost 2 bases, and 8 bases stayed unmatched. The CDR3 totals 15 residues. This chain's CDR3 is CASSFRGLGNYGYTF. The CDR3, as DNA: TGTGCCAGCAGTTTCAGGGGGCTAGGGAACTATGGCTACACCTTC. The full variable domain, completed using reference TRBV7-2 and TRBJ1-2, is GAGVSQSPSNKVTEKGKDVELRCDPISGHTALYWYRQSLGQGLEFLIYFQGNSAPDKSGLPSDRFSAERTGGSVSTLTIQRTQQEDSAVYLCASSFRGLGNYGYTFGSGTRLTVV.

The chain has TRBV19 and TRBJ1-1, with TRBD1 identical over 8 bases. V shed 3 bases, J shed 5 bases, and the junction held 11 bases outside the gene matches. CDR1 and CDR2 from the germline V gene are LNHDA and SQIVND (reference sequence). The CDR3 covers 16 residues. The CDR3 sequence: CASSISGQGRGTEAFF. The CDR3 DNA sequence: TGTGCCAGTAGTATTTCTGGACAGGGAAGGGGTACTGAAGCTTTCTTT.

The rearrangement links TRBV28 to TRBJ1-1, with D maybe TRBD1 (6 bases). The length of the CDR3 is 16 residues. Germline-derived CDR1 and CDR2 are MDHEN and SYDVKM. V was pared by 3 bases and J by 2 bases, with 16 bases between. The CDR3 region has the DNA TGTGCCAGCAGTTTGGAACAGGGACCTTTAAACACTGAAGCTTTCTTT. It specifies CASSLEQGPLNTEAFF.

The V and J genes are TRBV25-1 and TRBJ2-1; 11 bases match TRBD2. CDR3 length: 16 residues. Looked up from germline, CDR1 is MGHDK and CDR2 is SYGVNS. V was pared by 2 bases and J by 5 bases, with 5 bases of the junction left unmatched. The CDR3 region has the DNA TGTGCCAGCAGTGAAGCCGGGACTAGCGGAGACAATGAGCAGTTCTTC. This codes for CASSEAGTSGDNEQFF.

This clone was recorded only once. This chain joins TRBV23-1 and TRBJ1-1, with D maybe TRBD1 (6 bases). TRBV23-1 is labeled an ORF, and its function is uncertain. The V end was cut by 11 bases, the J end by 0 bases, with 22 bases between. The CDR3 spans 16 residues. The CDR3 DNA reads as TGCGCCTCTAGGCCGGGGGGGGCGTATATGAACACTGAAGCTTTCTTT. Its translation is CASRPGGAYMNTEAFF.

The chain combines TRBV24-1 with TRBJ1-4, with TRBD1 matching 7 bases. Per germline, CDR1 KGHDR and CDR2 SFDVKD. The junction had 17 bases not matched to a gene; V was cut back by 4 bases and J by 10 bases. The CDR3 is made up of 17 amino acids. DNA for the CDR3: TGTGCCACCAGTGACACAGGGTTATCGGGACAGCCCCTAAAACTGTTTTTT. Amino acids: CATSDTGLSGQPLKLFF.

This clone showed up just a few times. This chain joins TRBV3-1 (or the pseudogene TRBV3-2) and TRBJ2-2, with D unclear. The germline CDR1 and CDR2 sequences are LGHDT and YNNKEL (reference sequence). Trimming left V 4 bases short and J 6 bases short, with 12 bases between. The CDR3 contains 14 residues. CDR3 loop: CASSLNRLAGELFF. The CDR3 DNA reads as TGTGCCAGCAGCCTTAACCGGTTAGCCGGGGAGCTGTTTTTT.

The V gene is TRBV5-1, the J gene TRBJ2-1, with a weak D call TRBD2 (6 bases). Between the trimmed V and J ends, which lost 2 bases and 5 bases, there was a span of 20 bases. The CDR3 covers 17 residues. Germline-derived CDR1 and CDR2 are SGHRS and YFSETQ. The CDR3 DNA follows: TGCGCCAGCAGCTTCCAGTTTAGGGGCCGGGAGAACAATGAGCAGTTCTTC. This gives the protein CASSFQFRGRENNEQFF.

This clone appeared once. This chain uses TRBV18 with TRBJ2-2; 7 bases match TRBD2. The germline gives CDR1 KGHSH, CDR2 LQKENI. Germline trimming cut 1 base from V and 7 bases from J; bases unmatched to any gene: 9. This CDR3 is 16 amino acids long. CDR3 loop: CASSPQAGGSVGELFF. DNA of the CDR3: TGTGCCAGCTCACCACAAGCTGGCGGGAGTGTCGGGGAGCTGTTTTTT.

A single count supports this clone. Other DNA sequences from this sample encode an identical CDR3 as well. V gene TRBV7-2 combines with J gene TRBJ2-6; no clear D gene. Germline loops: CDR1 SGHTA, CDR2 FQGNSA. V shed 2 bases and J shed 0 bases, with 11 bases lying between them. This CDR3 contains 17 residues. The CDR3 nucleotides are TGTGCCAGCAGCTTACTGGGCAGGTCCTCTGGGGCCAACGTCCTGACTTTC. It translates to CASSLLGRSSGANVLTF.

The chain has TRBV28 and TRBJ2-2, with TRBD1 as a possible D gene (5 bases). Germline V gene lookup returns CDR1 MDHEN and CDR2 SYDVKM. V lost 2 bases and J 6 bases, leaving 7 bases between the germline ends. This CDR3 comprises 13 residues. The CDR3 sequence: CASSLTGSGELFF. CDR3 coding DNA: TGTGCCAGCAGTTTAACAGGATCCGGGGAGCTGTTTTTT.

The V and J genes are TRBV18 and TRBJ2-3, with D unclear. Trimming cost V 0 bases and J 7 bases, with 20 bases left between them. Germline V lookup: CDR1 KGHSH, CDR2 LQKENI. This CDR3 contains 17 residues. Here the CDR3 reads CASSPPWPDKSENTQYF. CDR3 nucleotide sequence: TGTGCCAGCTCACCACCGTGGCCTGACAAAAGTGAGAATACGCAGTATTTT.

The chain uses TRBV3-1 (or the pseudogene TRBV3-2) and TRBJ2-3; 10 bases match TRBD2. The germline CDR1 and CDR2 sequences are LGHDT and YNNKEL (reference sequence). This CDR3 region has 19 residues. Trimming removed 4 bases from V and 6 bases from J; junction bases left unmatched: 19. CDR3 bases: TGTGCCAGCAGCCGCTTAGGGGTTGTAGCGGGGGGTCGGGGGGATACGCAGTATTTT. This gives the protein CASSRLGVVAGGRGDTQYF.